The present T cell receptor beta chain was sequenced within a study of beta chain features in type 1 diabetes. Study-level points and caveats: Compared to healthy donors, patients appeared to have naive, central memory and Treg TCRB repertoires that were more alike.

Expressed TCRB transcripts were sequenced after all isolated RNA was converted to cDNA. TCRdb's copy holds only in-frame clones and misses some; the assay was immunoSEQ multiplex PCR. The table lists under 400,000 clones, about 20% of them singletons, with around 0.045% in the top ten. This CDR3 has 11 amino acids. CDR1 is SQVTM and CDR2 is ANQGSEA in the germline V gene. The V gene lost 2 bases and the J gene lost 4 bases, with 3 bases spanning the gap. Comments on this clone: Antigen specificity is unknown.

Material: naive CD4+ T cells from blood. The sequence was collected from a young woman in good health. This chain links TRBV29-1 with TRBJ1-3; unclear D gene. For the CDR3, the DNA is TGCAGCGTTGAATTAGGAAACACCATATATTTT. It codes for CSVELGNTIYF.